The clone carrying this TCR beta chain was recorded only once. The V end lost 2 bases, the J end lost 0 bases, and 10 bases lay between the germline ends. The CDR3 consists of 15 residues. CDR1 LNHDA and CDR2 SQIVND come from the germline V gene (reference sequence). The record originates from a study of blood T cell repertoires in COVID-19. In the study overall: Sources were T cells, B-cell-depleted T cells, or PBMCs; the material itself was cDNA or gDNA.

Sequencing was performed with immunoSEQ multiplex PCR; in TCRdb, only in-frame clones are kept and a portion is missing. The sample records some 160,000 clones, under 90% being singletons. Two consecutive negative NP/OP PCR tests, clearance, or resolved symptoms defined Cohort 3 recovery. The sample was PBMCs or T cells enriched from blood (not recorded which). This clonotype was obtained from a woman between 50 and 59 years old who had recovered from COVID-19. The rearrangement joins TRBV19 to TRBJ1-1; perhaps TRBD1 as D (5 bases). The CDR3 nucleotides are TGTGCCAGTAGTATAAAAGGGACTTTGAACACTGAAGCTTTCTTT. Its translation: CASSIKGTLNTEAFF.